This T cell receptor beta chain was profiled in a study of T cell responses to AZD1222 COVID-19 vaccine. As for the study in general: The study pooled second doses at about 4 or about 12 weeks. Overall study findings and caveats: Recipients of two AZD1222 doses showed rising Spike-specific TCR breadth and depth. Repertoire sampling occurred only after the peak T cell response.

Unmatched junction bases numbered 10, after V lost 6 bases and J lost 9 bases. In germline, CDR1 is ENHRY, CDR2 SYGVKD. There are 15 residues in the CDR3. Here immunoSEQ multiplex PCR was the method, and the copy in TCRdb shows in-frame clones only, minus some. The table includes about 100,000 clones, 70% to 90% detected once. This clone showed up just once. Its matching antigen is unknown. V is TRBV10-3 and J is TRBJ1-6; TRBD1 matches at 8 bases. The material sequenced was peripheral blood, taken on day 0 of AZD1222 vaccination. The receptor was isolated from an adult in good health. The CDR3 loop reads CAISGQGAQGSPLHF. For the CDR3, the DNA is TGTGCCATCAGCGGACAGGGCGCCCAAGGTTCACCCCTCCACTTT.